The rows below give T cell receptor beta chains drawn from one sample of a study of Graves' ophthalmopathy and Graves' hyperthyroidism. TCRdb analysed the multiplex PCR reads with MiXCR anew, one entry per CDR3 protein. The sample yields about 1.1 million distinct CDR3 sequences, about two fifths seen once. The sequenced sample consisted of peripheral blood or thyroid tissue (not recorded which). These receptors were taken from an adult man with Graves' hyperthyroidism. CDR3s include the opening cysteine and the closing phenylalanine or tryptophan. A D gene is named only where the DNA matches it firmly. Size is omitted from some rows. Given values are once, few, many or a class for expanded clones.

J,V,size,D,length,DNA,CDR3
TRBJ2-5,TRBV15,NA,NA,15,TGTGCCACCAGCAGCCAAGCCCTCTTTCAAGAGACCCAGTACTTC,CATSSQALFQETQYF
TRBJ2-7,TRBV20-1,NA,TRBD1,15,TGCAGTGCTAGGTCCTGGACAGGAAGCTCCTACGAGCAGTACTTC,CSARSWTGSSYEQYF
TRBJ1-2,TRBV6-5,many,NA,13,TGTGCCAGCAGTTCCCGGGGAGCACGGGGCTACACCTTC,CASSSRGARGYTF
TRBJ2-6,TRBV5-1,few,NA,14,TGCGCCAGCAGCTTACAGACGGATGCCAACGTCCTGACTTTC,CASSLQTDANVLTF
TRBJ2-7,TRBV10-3,many,TRBD1,14,TGTGCCATCAGTGAGTCGACAGGGACCTACGAGCAGTACTTC,CAISESTGTYEQYF
TRBJ1-2,TRBV19,NA,NA,15,TGTGCCAGTAGTATTGGGGCACGCCGTAACTATGGCTACACCTTC,CASSIGARRNYGYTF
TRBJ1-6,TRBV4-1,NA,TRBD1,15,TGCGCCAGCAGCCTAAGATCAGGGGGCGATTCACCCCTCCACTTT,CASSLRSGGDSPLHF
TRBJ2-5,TRBV7-7,few,TRBD1,15,TGTGCCAGCAGCTCAACAGCCGGGACAGAGGAGACCCAGTACTTC,CASSSTAGTEETQYF
TRBJ1-1,TRBV6-1,NA,NA,12,TGTGCCAGCAGTGAAGCGGCAGGGCGAGCTTTCTTT,CASSEAAGRAFF
TRBJ1-5,TRBV19,many,NA,14,TGTGCCAGTAGCGCCGAGATTATCAATCAGCCCCAGCATTTT,CASSAEIINQPQHF
TRBJ2-3,TRBV20-1,NA,NA,15,TGCAGTGCTAGGTCGACAGCATTAGCACGAGATACGCAGTATTTT,CSARSTALARDTQYF
TRBJ1-1,TRBV19,few,NA,14,TGTGCCAGTAGTATACGCGGTTCAGTTTCTGAAGCTTTCTTT,CASSIRGSVSEAFF
TRBJ2-7,TRBV7-9,NA,NA,13,TGTGCCAGCTGCCCGGGGCAGGGCCAAGAGCAGTACTTC,CASCPGQGQEQYF
TRBJ2-2,TRBV5-8,NA,TRBD1,15,TGTGCCAGCAGCCAGGGACAGGGTGGCACCGGGGAGCTGTTTTTT,CASSQGQGGTGELFF
TRBJ2-6,TRBV29-1,few,TRBD1,14,TGCAGCGTGAAACCGGGACAGGGGGCGATGACTGAAGCTTTC,CSVKPGQGAMTEAF
TRBJ2-2,TRBV11-2,NA,NA,15,TGTGCCAGCAGCTCCTTGGACACAAACACCGGGGAGCTGTTTTTT,CASSSLDTNTGELFF
TRBJ1-5,TRBV6-2/TRBV6-3,NA,TRBD1,14,TGTGCCAGCAGCACGGGACAGGGGTATCAGCCCCAGCATTTT,CASSTGQGYQPQHF
TRBJ2-7,TRBV6-6,NA,NA,13,TGTGCCAGCACCGGGTCCAACGGAGGCGAGCAGTACTTC,CASTGSNGGEQYF
TRBJ2-2,TRBV12-3/TRBV12-4,NA,NA,16,TGTGCCAGCAGCCATCCGGCGGCCAGGAACACCTGGGAGCTGTTTTTT,CASSHPAARNTWELFF
TRBJ1-2,TRBV29-1,NA,TRBD1,11,TGCAGCTCCGGACAGGGCCGGGGCTACACCTTC,CSSGQGRGYTF
TRBJ1-4,TRBV29-1,few,NA,13,TGCAGCGTTGATGGTGGGGGAAACGAGAAACTGTTTTTT,CSVDGGGNEKLFF
TRBJ2-5,TRBV2,many,NA,14,TGTGCCAGCACCCGGGACACCCAAAGGGAAATCCAGTACTTC,CASTRDTQREIQYF
TRBJ2-7,TRBV7-3,NA,NA,15,TGTGCCAGCAGTAGGTCCTGGGGGGGGCATTACGAGCAGTACTTC,CASSRSWGGHYEQYF
TRBJ1-1,TRBV7-9,many,NA,15,TGTGCCAGCAGGGGGGGAGGACACCTGAACACTGAAGCTTTCTTT,CASRGGGHLNTEAFF
TRBJ1-2,TRBV18,few,NA,15,TGTGCCAGCTCACCCGAACAGCGACAGACCTATGGCTACACCTTC,CASSPEQRQTYGYTF
TRBJ2-6,TRBV5-1,NA,TRBD1,12,TGCGCCAGCAGCTTGGTATCGGGACAGGTCACTTTC,CASSLVSGQVTF
TRBJ2-7,TRBV29-1,many,TRBD1,14,TGCAGCGTTGCGGTCGGGACAGGAACCTACGAGCAGTACTTC,CSVAVGTGTYEQYF
TRBJ2-7,TRBV2,many,NA,13,TGTGCCAGCAGGGGAGACGGAACCTACGAGCAGTACTTC,CASRGDGTYEQYF
TRBJ2-5,TRBV2,many,NA,12,TGTGCCAGCGCCCTCGGCCCACAGACCCAGTACTTC,CASALGPQTQYF
TRBJ1-1,TRBV10-3,NA,NA,13,TGTGCCATCAGTGAGTCAGGGGGTACGGGTTCTTTCTTT,CAISESGGTGSFF
TRBJ1-5,TRBV20-1,many,NA,15,TGCAGTGCTAGATCAGGGACGGAGCCTCAGAAGCCCCAGCATTTT,CSARSGTEPQKPQHF
TRBJ2-7,TRBV14,few,NA,15,TGTGCCAGCAGCCAAGGGTCTTATACTTTAAGGGAGCAGTACTTC,CASSQGSYTLREQYF
TRBJ2-7,TRBV7-9,few,TRBD2,15,TGTGCCAGCAGCTCCAGGGACGGGGGGGCCTACGAGCAGTACTTC,CASSSRDGGAYEQYF
TRBJ2-7,TRBV10-3,NA,TRBD1,17,TGTGCCATCAGTGACCGTACAGGGGGCGAGACCGCCTACGAGCAGTACTTC,CAISDRTGGETAYEQYF
TRBJ1-2,TRBV10-3,once,NA,17,TGTGCCATCAGTGATGTGATGGGGGGGGATGCCTACTGGAGCTACACCTTC,CAISDVMGGDAYWSYTF